The next 10 T cell receptor beta chains were all read from a single sample in a study of monozygotic twins with inflammatory bowel disease. TCRdb reprocessed the 5' RACE reads, keeping one entry per CDR3 protein, no DNA. Here the sample table reports over 200,000 distinct CDR3 sequences. Material for sequencing was blood. The receptors derive from a human donor with ulcerative colitis or Crohn's disease, or a healthy co-twin of an affected twin (not recorded which).

CDR3 residues: CASSPPGPLFNEQFF. V usage is TRBV28 and J usage is TRBJ2-1; no DNA is available, so the TRBD1 call from TCRdb remains unchecked. Germline V gene lookup returns CDR1 MDHEN and CDR2 SYDVKM. The CDR3 has 15 residues.

This chain connects TRBV7-9 to TRBJ1-4. The germline CDR1 and CDR2 sequences are SEHNR and FQNEAQ (reference sequence). The CDR3 consists of 15 residues. CDR3 in amino acids: CASSFPAGLGEKLFF.

The rearrangement joins TRBV6-4 to TRBJ1-1. The germline gives CDR1 MRHNA, CDR2 SNTAGT. CDR3 length equals 19 residues. CDR3 sequence: CASSDSCHLVPEMNTEAFF.

J is TRBJ2-5 and V is TRBV5-1; TCRdb proposes TRBD2, but this gene call is untestable without DNA. From germline, CDR1 is SGHRS and CDR2 YFSETQ. The CDR3 consists of 14 residues. CDR3 loop: CASSLGSGGETQYF.

The rearrangement links TRBV11-2 to TRBJ1-1; no DNA is available, so the TRBD1 call from TCRdb remains unchecked. The CDR3 loop spans 14 amino acids. The germline gives CDR1 SGHAT, CDR2 FQNNGV. This CDR3 reads CASSLVRGDHEAFF.

V and J are TRBV12-3 or TRBV12-4 and TRBJ2-3. The CDR3 sequence is 15 residues long. CDR3 in amino acids: CASRREAGSTYTQYF.

The J gene is TRBJ2-3, the V gene TRBV20-1; TCRdb indicates TRBD2, and absent DNA this call remains unverified. Germline V gene data show CDR1 as DFQATT and CDR2 as SNEGSKA (reference sequence). CDR3 size: 13 residues. CDR3 protein: CSAAGEGTDTQYF.

This rearrangement joins TRBV20-1 to TRBJ2-1; TCRdb's D call, TRBD2, is unchecked because there is no DNA. Germline assignment: CDR1 DFQATT and CDR2 SNEGSKA (reference sequence). There are 14 residues in the CDR3. CDR3 protein: CSARGVAANNEQFF.

The CDR3 loop is CASSTQGKETQYF. The rearrangement links TRBV7-6 to TRBJ2-5; checking the TCRdb D call of TRBD1 is not possible without DNA. The CDR3 sequence is 13 residues long. Germline V gene sequence: CDR1 SGHVS, CDR2 FNYEAQ.

The chain recombines TRBV7-2 with TRBJ1-5. The CDR3 sequence is 14 residues long. The germline V gene has CDR1 SGHTA and CDR2 FQGNSA. The CDR3 sequence: CASSLARLNQPQHF. Together with reference TRBV7-2 and TRBJ1-5, the CDR3 gives the full variable domain: GAGVSQSPSNKVTEKGKDVELRCDPISGHTALYWYRQSLGQGLEFLIYFQGNSAPDKSGLPSDRFSAERTGGSVSTLTIQRTQQEDSAVYLCASSLARLNQPQHFGDGTRLSIL.